This T cell receptor beta chain was obtained from a study of cytomegalovirus exposure and HLA in healthy donors. Study observations and caveats: Most likely, a cluster of highly shared sequence variants arose as a sequencing artifact. Previously analyzed data showed that most TCR beta V segments were productive at a frequency of about 90% or about 30%. Specificity of a few CMV-associated chains for CMV antigens was verified in vitro. TCR beta V- and J-gene trimming was later associated with a missense DCLRE1C variant.

Concerning this clone: Its target is not known.

In germline, CDR1 is LNHNV, CDR2 YYDKDF (reference sequence). The CDR3 extends over 15 amino acids. J gave up 0 bases and V 3 bases, and 0 bases lay outside the gene matches. Primers included in the PCR were 60 Vbeta and 13 Jbeta primers. The protocol was immunoSEQ multiplex PCR, while the TCRdb copy is restricted to in-frame clones and leaves out a portion. The sample consists of 60,000 or so clones, around 89% of them appearing once. The TCR sequence derives from a man younger than 45 in good health and CMV-seropositive. The sample taken for sequencing was PBMCs. The rearrangement joins TRBV15 to TRBJ2-3; 10 bases are a match to TRBD2. CDR3 sequence: CATSRTSGSTDTQYF. CDR3 sequence (DNA): TGTGCCACCAGCAGGACTAGCGGGAGCACAGATACGCAGTATTTT.